A single T cell receptor (beta chain) is shown here with its context. Its cognate antigen is unknown. This sample is drawn from a study of cytomegalovirus exposure and HLA in healthy donors. Whole-study findings and limits: Later analysis associated a missense DCLRE1C variant with TCR beta V- and J-gene trimming. A likely sequencing artifact accounted for one observed cluster of highly shared sequence variants. Reports indicate that TCR beta sequences accurately predicted the HLA-A and HLA-B alleles of most subjects. The authors enumerated under 200 TCR beta chains as linked to cytomegalovirus.

This CDR3 region has 14 residues. The germline gives CDR1 SGHTA, CDR2 FQGTGA. The V end was cut by 5 bases, the J end by 4 bases, with 13 bases between. The PCR employed 60 Vbeta primers together with 13 Jbeta primers. The method was immunoSEQ multiplex PCR; TCRdb's version includes in-frame clones alone and lacks a portion of them. The table lists about 130,000 clones, about 70% of them singletons, with 2% to 3% in the top ten. The V gene is TRBV7-3, the J gene TRBJ2-3; maybe TRBD2 (6 bases). The receptor comes from a woman aged 40 to 55 in good health and CMV-seronegative. The source material was PBMCs. CDR3 protein: CASSAGGTSDTQYF. The CDR3 nucleotides are TGTGCCAGCAGCGCCGGCGGGACTTCAGATACGCAGTATTTT.